This T cell receptor beta chain was sequenced in a study of blood T cell repertoires in COVID-19. The V gene's germline CDR1 is DFQATT and CDR2 SNEGSKA (reference sequence). This CDR3 is built from 14 residues. Trimming removed 3 bases from V and 4 bases from J; junction bases left unmatched: 9. In the authors' methods: Reference gene primers were amplified, and this amplification served to estimate nucleated cell counts. TCRdb's copy holds only in-frame clones and misses some; the assay was immunoSEQ multiplex PCR. V, J and clone size derive from that table, while D and trimming were established from the DNA sequence. The table lists approximately 110,000 clones, roughly four fifths of them singletons, with 4.5% to 6% in the top ten.

The sequenced material came from peripheral blood. This chain connects TRBV20-1 to TRBJ2-7, with TRBD1 identical over 7 bases. The clonotype was recovered from a man aged 80 or over with COVID-19, enrolled during active disease. The CDR3 is CSASAGTVSYEQYF. As DNA, the CDR3 is TGCAGTGCTAGTGCCGGGACAGTAAGTTACGAGCAGTACTTC.